The 12 T cell receptor beta chains in this list originate from one sample, sequenced in a study of cytomegalovirus exposure and HLA in healthy donors. PCR employed 60 Vbeta and 13 Jbeta primers. Measured with immunoSEQ multiplex PCR; TCRdb has only the in-frame clones, and not every one. Here the sample spans about 100,000 clones, approximately 80% being singletons. The sample consisted of PBMCs. The source of these receptors is a woman younger than 35 in good health and CMV-seronegative.

This clone was seen only once. V gene TRBV7-2 combines with J gene TRBJ1-5, with 8 bases matching TRBD1. The ends lost 2 bases at V and 0 bases at J; junction bases unmatched: 3. The germline CDR1 and CDR2 sequences are SGHTA and FQGNSA. This CDR3 region has 16 residues. CDR3 bases: TGTGCCAGCAGCTTAACAGGACAGGGTAGCAATCAGCCCCAGCATTTT. Protein product: CASSLTGQGSNQPQHF.

The chain links TRBV29-1 to TRBJ2-1, with 9 bases lining up with TRBD1. The CDR3 sequence is 16 residues long. After removal of 7 bases from V and 8 bases from J, the junction contained 18 bases not matched to a gene. Looked up from germline, CDR1 is SQVTM and CDR2 is ANQGSEA. CDR3 in amino acids: CSAVGVRTGVGDEQFF. The CDR3 region has the DNA TGCAGCGCTGTAGGCGTCAGGACAGGGGTTGGGGATGAGCAGTTCTTC.

V is TRBV30 and J is TRBJ1-1; D is ambiguous. The V gene's germline CDR1 is GTSNPN and CDR2 SVGIG (reference sequence). The CDR3 sequence is 17 residues long. The ends were cut back, 4 bases at V and 0 bases at J, with 21 bases in the middle. CDR3 nucleotide sequence: TGTGCCTGGATCATTCGTGGAGCCCCACTTATGAACACTGAAGCTTTCTTT. This encodes CAWIIRGAPLMNTEAFF.

V and J are TRBV19 and TRBJ1-2, with 11 bases lining up with TRBD1. The CDR3 sequence is 15 residues long. Germline V lookup: CDR1 LNHDA, CDR2 SQIVND (reference sequence). The J segment lost 3 bases and the V segment lost 6 bases, leaving 6 bases of the junction unmatched. The CDR3 region has the DNA TGTGCCAGTAGCATCCCGGGACAGGGGGACTATGGCTACACCTTC. Its translation: CASSIPGQGDYGYTF.

Details on this clone: The junction and the germline gene differ at one end; a read error may be behind it. The rearrangement links TRBV7-9 to TRBJ2-1; no clear D. Germline values: CDR1 SEHNR, CDR2 FQNEAQ (reference sequence). This CDR3 is 12 amino acids long. The CDR3 spells CSSSSIVGEQFF. DNA for the CDR3: TGTTCCAGCAGCTCAATAGTCGGTGAGCAGTTCTTC.

V gene TRBV7-9 combines with J gene TRBJ2-3, with D perhaps matching TRBD2 (6 bases). The CDR3 consists of 15 residues. Germline-derived CDR1 and CDR2 are SEHNR and FQNEAQ (reference sequence). The V and J ends lost 5 bases and 2 bases respectively, with 14 bases between them. CDR3: CASSVRGDATDTQYF. CDR3 DNA: TGTGCCAGCAGCGTTCGCGGGGATGCCACAGATACGCAGTATTTT.

V gene TRBV10-3 combines with J gene TRBJ2-7; 7 nucleotides align to TRBD1. This CDR3 is 14 amino acids long. Per germline, CDR1 ENHRY and CDR2 SYGVKD. The J segment lost 7 bases and the V segment lost 3 bases, leaving 9 bases of the junction unmatched. This chain's CDR3 is CAISEEGALGEQYF. The CDR3 DNA reads as TGTGCCATCAGTGAAGAGGGGGCCCTCGGAGAGCAGTACTTC.

This sequence joins TRBV16 and TRBJ2-7; D not certain. Trimming stripped 4 bases from V and 3 bases from J, with 7 bases between. The CDR3 loop spans 12 amino acids. CDR1 is KGHSY and CDR2 is FQNENV in the germline V gene. The CDR3 loop reads CASSPSGYEQYF. The DNA for the CDR3 is TGTGCCAGCAGCCCATCCGGCTACGAGCAGTACTTC.

The J gene is TRBJ2-7, the V gene TRBV7-6; TRBD2 matches 12 bases. Per the germline V gene, CDR1 is SGHVS and CDR2 is FNYEAQ. The CDR3 length is 14 residues. V lost 5 bases to trimming and J lost 5 bases; unmatched junction nucleotides: 4. The CDR3 DNA is TGTGCCAGCAGCGCACTAGCGGGGGGAAACGAGCAGTACTTC. Its protein is CASSALAGGNEQYF.

The chain uses TRBV6-5 and TRBJ1-2; unclear D gene. The CDR3 totals 16 residues. CDR1 MNHEY and CDR2 SVGAGI come from the germline V gene. V was pared by 0 bases and J by 3 bases, with 14 bases between. The CDR3 is CASSYSKRRWHYGYTF. Written as DNA, the CDR3 is TGTGCCAGCAGTTACTCGAAGAGGCGGTGGCACTATGGCTACACCTTC.

This chain joins TRBV27 and TRBJ2-2; no reliable D call. V was pared by 0 bases and J by 7 bases, with 6 bases between. The CDR3 length is 13 residues. CDR1 is MNHEY, CDR2 SMNVEV, per germline (reference sequence). In DNA form, the CDR3 reads TGTGCCAGCAGTTTATCGTTAATCGGGGAGCTGTTTTTT. This encodes CASSLSLIGELFF.

The J gene is TRBJ2-7, the V gene TRBV2; D gene uncertain. The germline V gene encodes CDR1 SNHLY and CDR2 FYNNEI. The CDR3 is made up of 14 amino acids. V was cut by 4 bases and J by 4 bases, with 14 bases left in between. The CDR3 region is CASSVLGGGYEQYF. DNA for the CDR3: TGTGCCAGCAGTGTGCTCGGTGGCGGATACGAGCAGTACTTC.